This T cell receptor (beta chain) was sequenced in a study of cytomegalovirus exposure and HLA in healthy donors. Study at large: Unique TCRs from HLA-typed donors, 70 million to 85 million of them, were held in an early data release. Findings and limits, study-wide: A list of roughly 160 TCR beta chains associated with cytomegalovirus was given. It was likely that a cluster of highly shared sequence variants was a sequencing artifact.

PCR used 60 Vbeta primers and 13 Jbeta primers. Assay: immunoSEQ multiplex PCR; the TCRdb copy retains only in-frame clones and omits some. The sample shows more than 95,000 clones, under 85% of them seen only once. Comment on this clone: Antigen unknown.

Losses at the gene ends were 6 bases for V and 7 bases for J; bases not matched to a gene: 9. Germline V gene lookup returns CDR1 PRHDT and CDR2 FYEKMQ (reference sequence). The CDR3 runs to 15 residues. The chain carries TRBV13 and TRBJ1-2; the match to TRBD1 covers 12 bases. Source material: PBMCs. This clonotype was obtained from a woman in her 50s in good health and CMV-seropositive. CDR3 protein: CASSSGTGGAVGYTF. The CDR3 DNA reads as TGTGCCAGCAGTTCCGGGACAGGGGGCGCGGTTGGCTACACCTTC.